This T cell receptor beta chain emerged from a study of Ad26.COV2.S vaccination and SARS-CoV-2 variants. Whole-study results and caveats: Recipients given vaccine exceeded placebo recipients in spike-specific TCR breadth.

Stated treatment: around 19 received Ad26.COV2.S at low or high dose, single or two shots; roughly 5 received placebo; per-sample allocation not given. Material that was analyzed had been drawn on day 63 after the first vaccine or placebo injection. In the case of this clone: Its antigen is not known.

This CDR3 has 15 residues. The germline gives CDR1 MNHEY, CDR2 SMNVEV (reference sequence). J gave up 6 bases and V 10 bases, and 12 bases lay outside the gene matches. Sequencing used immunoSEQ multiplex PCR; TCRdb keeps in-frame clones, though not all of them. The table lists about 400,000 clones, about 88% of them singletons. The sample consisted of peripheral blood, taken in a trial of Ad26.COV2.S vaccine versus placebo. The chain links TRBV27 to TRBJ1-6; 7 bases agree with TRBD1. This clonotype was obtained from a person aged 18-60 years who received the Ad26.COV2.S COVID-19 vaccine or a placebo. CDR3 DNA sequence: TGTGCCACCACAACAAGGACAGGTGGTAATTCACCCCTCCACTTT. Translated, it gives CATTTRTGGNSPLHF.